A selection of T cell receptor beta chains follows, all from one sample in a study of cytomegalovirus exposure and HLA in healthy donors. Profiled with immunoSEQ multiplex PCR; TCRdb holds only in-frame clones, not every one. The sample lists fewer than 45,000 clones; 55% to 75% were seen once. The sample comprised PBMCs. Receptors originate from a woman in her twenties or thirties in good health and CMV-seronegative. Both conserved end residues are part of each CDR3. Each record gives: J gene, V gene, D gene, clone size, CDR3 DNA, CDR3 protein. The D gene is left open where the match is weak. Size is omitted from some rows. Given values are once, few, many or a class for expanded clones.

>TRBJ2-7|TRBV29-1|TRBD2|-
TGCAGCGTCCGGACTAGTCGGGGATACGAGCAGTACTTC
CSVRTSRGYEQYF
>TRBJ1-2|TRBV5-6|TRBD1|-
TGTGCCAGCAGCTTGGGGGGACAGGGGATTAACTATGGCTACACCTTC
CASSLGGQGINYGYTF
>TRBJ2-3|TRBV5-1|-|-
TGCGCCAGCAGCTTAGGGAGGTACAGAGATACGCAGTATTTT
CASSLGRYRDTQYF
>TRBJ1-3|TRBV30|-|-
TGTGCCTGGAGTGAGGAATGGGACACTGGAAACACCATATATTTT
CAWSEEWDTGNTIYF
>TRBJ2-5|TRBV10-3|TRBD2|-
TGTGCCATCAGTGGTGCAGCGGGAGGGCGCGAGACCCAGTACTTC
CAISGAAGGRETQYF
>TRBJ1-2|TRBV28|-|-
TGTGCCAGCAGTTTCGGAGGGAATGGCTACACCTTC
CASSFGGNGYTF
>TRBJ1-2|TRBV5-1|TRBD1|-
TGCGCCAGCAGCTTCGGACAGGGGGCGCGTTATGGCTACACCTTC
CASSFGQGARYGYTF
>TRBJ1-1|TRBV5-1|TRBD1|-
TGCGCCAGCAGCACGGGACAGGGATGGACTGAAGCTTTCTTT
CASSTGQGWTEAFF
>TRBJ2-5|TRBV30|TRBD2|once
TGTGCCTGGGAGCGGGGGCCACCGGAGACCCAGTACTTC
CAWERGPPETQYF
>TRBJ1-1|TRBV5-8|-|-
TGTGCCAGCAACCCCCGTCTCCAGATGAACACTGAAGCTTTCTTT
CASNPRLQMNTEAFF
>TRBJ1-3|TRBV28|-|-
TGTGCCAGCAGTTTAGAAGGAGACAGGCGTCTTTCATTCTCTGGAAACACCATATATTTT
CASSLEGDRRLSFSGNTIYF
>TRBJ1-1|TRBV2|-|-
TGTGCCAGCAGCTTTGACGGAGACACTGAAGCTTTCTTT
CASSFDGDTEAFF
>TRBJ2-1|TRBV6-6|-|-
TGTGCCAGCAGCGCTACTAGCTACAATGAGCAGTTCTTC
CASSATSYNEQFF
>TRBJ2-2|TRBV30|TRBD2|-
TGTGCCTCCACGGCTAGCGGGGGCCCCACCGGGGAGCTGTTTTTT
CASTASGGPTGELFF
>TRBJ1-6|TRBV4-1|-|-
TGCGCCAGCAGCCAGGAACTCGGGTCTAGGAATTCACCCCTCCACTTT
CASSQELGSRNSPLHF
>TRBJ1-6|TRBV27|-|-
TGTGCCAGCAGTTTCCGGGGGGCGAATTCACCCCTCCACTTT
CASSFRGANSPLHF
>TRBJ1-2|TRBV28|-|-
TGTGCCAGCAGTTTGAGGTACTATGGCTACACCTTC
CASSLRYYGYTF
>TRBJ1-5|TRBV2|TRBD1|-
TGTGCCAGCAGTGAGTCCACAGGGGACCAGCCCCAGCATTTT
CASSESTGDQPQHF
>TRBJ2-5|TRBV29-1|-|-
TGCAGCGCCTCCGCACCCGGAGGGGCCGGAGAAGAGACCCAGTACTTC
CSASAPGGAGEETQYF
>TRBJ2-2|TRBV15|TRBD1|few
TGTGCCACCAGCCGGGACAGGGGTTCCACCGGGGAGCTGTTTTTT
CATSRDRGSTGELFF
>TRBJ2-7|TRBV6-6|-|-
TGTGCCAGCAGTTTGAGTAGCGCCTACTACGAGCAGTACTTC
CASSLSSAYYEQYF
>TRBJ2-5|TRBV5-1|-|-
TGCGCCAGCAGCTTAGGGAGGCAAGAGACCCAGTACTTC
CASSLGRQETQYF
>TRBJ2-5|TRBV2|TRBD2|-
TGTGCCAGCAGGGTAGCGGGGGGTCGCCAAGAGACCCAGTACTTC
CASRVAGGRQETQYF
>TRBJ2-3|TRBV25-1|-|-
TGTGCCAGCAGTGAATACGACACCTACACAGATACGCAGTATTTT
CASSEYDTYTDTQYF
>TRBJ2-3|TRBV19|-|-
TGTGCCAGTAGTATAGATCGAACAGGGCTCCAGTATTTT
CASSIDRTGLQYF
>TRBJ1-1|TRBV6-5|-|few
TGTGCCAGCAGTTATGGGGCAGGACCCCTCACTGAAGCTTTCTTT
CASSYGAGPLTEAFF
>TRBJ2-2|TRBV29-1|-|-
TGCAGCGTTGCCTTGAGGAGGACCGGGGAGCTGTTTTTT
CSVALRRTGELFF
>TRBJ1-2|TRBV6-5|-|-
TGTGCCAGCAGTCGCGGGTCCGGCGGCGGCTACACCTTC
CASSRGSGGGYTF
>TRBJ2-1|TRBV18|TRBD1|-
TGTGCCAGCTCACCACCTCTGGGGACAGATAAGAATGAGCAGTTCTTC
CASSPPLGTDKNEQFF
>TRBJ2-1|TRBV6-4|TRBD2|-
TGTGCCAGCAGTGAGACTAGCGGGACTGGCAATGAGCAGTTCTTC
CASSETSGTGNEQFF
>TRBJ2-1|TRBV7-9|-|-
TGTGCCAGCAGTTTCGGAGGGCACAATGAGCAGTTCTTC
CASSFGGHNEQFF
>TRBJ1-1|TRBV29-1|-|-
TGCAGCGTGGGAGACGGACGTAATATTCCGAACACTGAAGCTTTCTTT
CSVGDGRNIPNTEAFF
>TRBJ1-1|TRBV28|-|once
TGTGCCAGCAGTTTACAACTTACTGAAGCTTTCTTT
CASSLQLTEAFF
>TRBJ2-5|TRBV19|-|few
TGTGCCAGTGCACAGGCAGAGACCCAGTACTTC
CASAQAETQYF
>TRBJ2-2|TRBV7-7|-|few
TGTGCCAGCAGCTTAGTTACCGGGGACACCGGGGAGCTGTTTTTT
CASSLVTGDTGELFF
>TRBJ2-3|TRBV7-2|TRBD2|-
TGTGCCAGCAGCTTAGCGGCTAGCGGGGGCACAGATACGCAGTATTTT
CASSLAASGGTDTQYF
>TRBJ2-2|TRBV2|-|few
TGTGCCAGCAGTGGTAAGCGGTCGAACACCGGGGAGCTGTTTTTT
CASSGKRSNTGELFF
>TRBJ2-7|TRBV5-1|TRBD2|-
TGCGCCAGCAGCTTGGATTCTAGCGGGATGTGGGAGCAGTACTTC
CASSLDSSGMWEQYF
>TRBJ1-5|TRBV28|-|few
TGTGCCAGCACACTTAGCAATCAGCCCCAGCATTTT
CASTLSNQPQHF
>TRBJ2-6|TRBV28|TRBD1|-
TGTGCCAGCAGCCTAAACAGGGGGCCCACCTCTGGGGCCAACGTCCTGACTTTC
CASSLNRGPTSGANVLTF
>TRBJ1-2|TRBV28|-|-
TGTGCCAGCAGTTTAAACAGGGATGGCTACACCTTC
CASSLNRDGYTF
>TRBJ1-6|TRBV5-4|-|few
TGTGCCAGCAGCTTAGCGAATTCACCCCTCCACTTT
CASSLANSPLHF
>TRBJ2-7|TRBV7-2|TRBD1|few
TGTGCCAGCAGCCCCTATGCCGGGACAGGGTCACACGAGCAGTACTTC
CASSPYAGTGSHEQYF
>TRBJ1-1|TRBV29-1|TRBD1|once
TGCAGCGTTTGGACAGGGACGGGCACTGAAGCTTTCTTT
CSVWTGTGTEAFF
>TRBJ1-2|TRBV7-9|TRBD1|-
TGTGCCAGCAACTCAGGGGGCCGTGGCTACACCTTC
CASNSGGRGYTF
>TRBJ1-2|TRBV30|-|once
TGTGCCTGGAGTGTAGGGGGAAACAGGATCAATCTGAGCTACACCTTC
CAWSVGGNRINLSYTF
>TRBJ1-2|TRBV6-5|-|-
TGTGCCAGCAGTTACTCAGCGCGACCTGAGGGCTACACCTTC
CASSYSARPEGYTF
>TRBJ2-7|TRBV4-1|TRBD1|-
TGCGCCAGCAGCCAAGACACAGGGGGCTCCTACGAGCAGTACTTC
CASSQDTGGSYEQYF
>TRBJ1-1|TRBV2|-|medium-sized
TGTGCCAGCAGTGACGAGGCAGCTGAAGCTTTCTTT
CASSDEAAEAFF
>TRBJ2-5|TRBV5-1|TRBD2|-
TGCGCCAGCAGCTTGGGGCTAGCGGGAGGCTCGGCGGAGACCCAGTACTTC
CASSLGLAGGSAETQYF
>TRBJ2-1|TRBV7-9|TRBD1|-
TGTGCCAGCAGCTACGAGGACAGGGGCTACAATGAGCAGTTCTTC
CASSYEDRGYNEQFF
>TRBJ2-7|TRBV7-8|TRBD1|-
TGTGCCAGCAGCGCGAGGGACAGCGAGCAGTACTTC
CASSARDSEQYF